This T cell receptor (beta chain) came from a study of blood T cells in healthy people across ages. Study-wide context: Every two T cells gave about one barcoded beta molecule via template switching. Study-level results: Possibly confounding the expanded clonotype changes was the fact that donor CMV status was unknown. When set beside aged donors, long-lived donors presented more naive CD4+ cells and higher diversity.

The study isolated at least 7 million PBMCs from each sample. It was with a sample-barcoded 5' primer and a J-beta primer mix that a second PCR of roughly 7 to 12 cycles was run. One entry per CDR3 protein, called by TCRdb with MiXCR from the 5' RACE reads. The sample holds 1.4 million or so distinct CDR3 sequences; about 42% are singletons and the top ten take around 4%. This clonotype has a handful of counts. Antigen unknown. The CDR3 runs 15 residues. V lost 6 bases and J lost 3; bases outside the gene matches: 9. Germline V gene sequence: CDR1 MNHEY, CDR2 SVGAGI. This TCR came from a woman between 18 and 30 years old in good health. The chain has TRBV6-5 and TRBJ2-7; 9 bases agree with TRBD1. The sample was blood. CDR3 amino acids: CASRKDRGGNYEQYF. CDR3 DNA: TGTGCCAGCAGAAAGGACAGGGGAGGCAACTACGAGCAGTACTTC.